This TCR beta chain was sequenced for a study of blood T cell repertoires in COVID-19 (dated by TCRdb to 2018 to 2020). About the investigation overall: Samples from collaborators originated in the United States, Italy and Spain and spanned both the acute and convalescent phases of COVID-19. The material from the prospective study consisted of cDNA or gDNA derived from T cells, B-cell-depleted T cells, or PBMCs. The dataset comprised deeply sampled blood TCRbeta repertoires from subjects exposed to, actively infected with, or recovered from COVID-19. The repertoires were released in a freely available public database intended as a resource for research on the immune response to SARS-CoV-2. The samples were drawn from two sources: the first 160 participants of the ongoing ImmuneRACE study, and 1,000 to 1,500 subjects contributed by 6 global collaborators. A de-identified subject ID, COVID-19 status, age in years and sex were almost always included in the sample metadata. Where available, HLA class I and class II types were obtained from metadata supplied by the sample provider rather than from assay-based typing. General study outcomes and caveats: Clinical and demographic metadata were provided uncurated, with the amount varying by source and participant.

The collaborating institutions used their own protocols to collect whole blood in K2EDTA tubes. Collaborator samples were shipped for TCRbeta analysis as frozen whole blood, isolated PBMCs, or DNA extracted from either sample type. This clone was seen once. The target of this receptor is not known. Per-nucleotide qualities are absent, and no much larger clonotype sits a single base away. TCRbeta CDR3 regions were amplified from genomic DNA by means of the immunoSEQ Assay, a bias-controlled multiplex PCR. Concerning the study's data processing: Nucleated cell counts per sample were estimated from amplification of reference gene primers within the assay. To quantify the absolute abundance of each unique TCRbeta CDR3 rearrangement, sequence reads were collapsed and filtered. For each sample, productive Simpson clonality was calculated by taking the square root of Simpson's diversity index across productive rearrangements. Not all clones reach the TCRdb copy of this immuneACCESS table, which keeps in-frame sequences only. Checked studies attribute under half of the gap to unresolved V genes and leave the rest unexplained. From that table come the V and J calls and clone size; the DNA was used to work out D and trimming. The sample records around 200,000 clones, more than 75% of which are singletons. The top ten clones comprise 2.5% to 3.5% of the sample.

This sequence originates from a man aged 35 to 55 with active or convalescent COVID-19. Specimen: peripheral blood.

The sequenced DNA: TGTGCCAGCTCTCCTTACGCCGGGACATCGGGGGAAAAACTGTTTTTT. It encodes CASSPYAGTSGEKLFF. The receptor chain draws on TRBV18 and TRBJ1-4, with TRBD1 tentatively as D gene (6 bases match). The germline V gene provides CDR1 KGHSH and CDR2 LQKENI. Reading from cysteine to phenylalanine, the CDR3 counts 16 amino acids. Left in the record is the CDR3 DNA by itself, 48 bases read in frame from the first base. Cut back by 6 bases and 8 bases, the V and J ends lie 22 bases apart.